These 11 T cell receptor beta chains originate from one sample sequenced in a study of blood T cells in healthy people across ages. A second PCR, run for about 6 to 11 cycles, used a sample-barcoded 5' primer plus a J-beta primer mix. TCRdb independently ran MiXCR on the 5' RACE reads; one entry per CDR3 protein. The sample lists 1,800,000 or so distinct CDR3 sequences, around 42% occurring once. Sequencing was done on a sample of blood. These receptors were collected from a human donor in good health.

This clonotype was observed a few times. This chain links TRBV3-1 with TRBJ2-1; D is ambiguous. Germline V gene sequence: CDR1 LGHDT, CDR2 YNNKEL (reference sequence). The CDR3 sequence is 14 residues long. V lost 1 base, J lost 5 bases, and 9 bases lay in between. The CDR3 protein is CASSQGYPHNEQFF. CDR3 nucleotide sequence: TGTGCCAGCAGCCAAGGGTACCCGCACAATGAGCAGTTCTTC.

This clonotype showed up just a few times. The chain has TRBV29-1 and TRBJ1-1; possible D gene TRBD1, 5 bases. Trimming took 7 bases from V and 5 from J, leaving 17 bases between them. The CDR3 length is 13 residues. Germline V gene data show CDR1 as SQVTM and CDR2 as ANQGSEA. The CDR3 is CSANRGVGTEAFF. CDR3 nucleotide sequence: TGCAGCGCTAACCGGGGGGTTGGGACTGAAGCTTTCTTT.

The rearrangement links TRBV2 to TRBJ2-5; perhaps TRBD2 as D (6 bases). The ends were cut back, 7 bases at V and 8 bases at J, with 17 bases in the middle. The CDR3 length is 13 residues. CDR1 SNHLY and CDR2 FYNNEI come from the germline V gene. The CDR3 bases are TGTGCCAGCACTCAGTATAGCGGAGAAACCCAGTACTTC. Translation gives CASTQYSGETQYF.

This clonotype came up a few times. This chain joins TRBV7-3 and TRBJ1-5, with 7 bases lining up with TRBD1. V shed 5 bases and J 11 bases; nucleotides not matched to a gene: 9. The CDR3 covers 13 residues. CDR1 and CDR2 (germline): SGHTA, FQGTGA. In DNA, the CDR3 is TGTGCCAGCAGCCCTTCAGGGGGAGGGACCCAGCATTTT. The encoded protein is CASSPSGGGTQHF.

The chain couples TRBV20-1 to TRBJ2-1; D might be TRBD1 or TRBD2, each matching 6 bases. CDR1 and CDR2 (germline): DFQATT, SNEGSKA (reference sequence). V lost 5 bases and J lost 6, with 14 bases in between. There are 13 residues in the CDR3. CDR3 region: CSASPGGLNEQFF. CDR3 coding DNA: TGCAGTGCTTCCCCCGGGGGCCTCAATGAGCAGTTCTTC.

This clonotype was found a few times. The J gene is TRBJ1-5, the V gene TRBV4-1, with 8 bases matching TRBD1. The CDR3 contains 15 residues. The V gene end was trimmed by 2 bases and the J gene end by 5 bases; junction bases not matched to a gene: 5. Germline CDR1 reads MGHRA; CDR2 reads YSYEKL. CDR3 sequence (DNA): TGCGCCAGCAGCCAAAGCGACAGGGGATATCAGCCCCAGCATTTT. Translated: CASSQSDRGYQPQHF.

This clonotype has just a few counts. The V call is TRBV4-1, the J call TRBJ2-1, with D maybe TRBD2 (5 bases). From germline, CDR1 is MGHRA and CDR2 YSYEKL. Trimming shortened V by 2 bases and J by 8 bases, and 19 bases separated the two germline ends. This CDR3 has 16 amino acids. Written as DNA, the CDR3 is TGCGCCAGCAGCCAACACACTAGACCAGCGGTGGATGAGCAGTTCTTC. This gives the protein CASSQHTRPAVDEQFF.

The chain uses TRBV4-1 and TRBJ2-1; no clear D gene. The V end lost 3 bases, the J end lost 0 bases, and 12 bases lay between the germline ends. The CDR3 contains 16 residues. Germline V lookup: CDR1 MGHRA, CDR2 YSYEKL. The CDR3 region is CASSQPTVSSYNEQFF. Here the CDR3 DNA reads TGCGCCAGCAGCCAGCCGACGGTCAGCTCCTACAATGAGCAGTTCTTC.

V usage is TRBV4-3 and J usage is TRBJ2-1; D is possibly TRBD1 (6 bases). Trimming left V 1 base short and J 6 bases short, with 19 bases between. CDR1 is LGHNA and CDR2 is YSLEER in the germline V gene. This CDR3 is 17 amino acids long. Here the CDR3 reads CASSQVKSGVGANEQFF. The CDR3 DNA follows: TGCGCCAGCAGCCAAGTAAAATCAGGGGTGGGGGCCAATGAGCAGTTCTTC.

This clonotype was seen ten or more times. The rearrangement joins TRBV10-3 to TRBJ2-1; 10 bases are a match to TRBD1. With 7 bases clipped from V and 9 bases from J, the junction kept 3 bases outside the gene matches. The CDR3 spans 12 residues. In germline, CDR1 is ENHRY, CDR2 SYGVKD. As DNA, the CDR3 is TGTGCCATCACCTGGACAGGGGGTGAGCAGTTCTTC. Its translation is CAITWTGGEQFF.

The chain links TRBV12-3 or TRBV12-4 to TRBJ2-7; 10 bases line up with TRBD1. V gave up 5 bases and J gave up 0 bases; unmatched junction bases: 16. The CDR3 extends over 19 amino acids. The CDR3 protein is CASSPHLGTGARISYEQYF. The CDR3 DNA reads as TGTGCCAGCAGTCCCCATCTAGGGACAGGGGCGAGAATCTCCTACGAGCAGTACTTC.